A single sample gave rise to the 22 T cell receptor beta chains below, sequenced in a study of blood T cell repertoires in COVID-19. Data came from immunoSEQ multiplex PCR; TCRdb stores just in-frame clones and leaves some out. This sample has 170,000 or so clones; about nine tenths occur once, and the top ten carry roughly 8.9%. The material sequenced was PBMCs or T cells enriched from blood (not recorded which). Every receptor here comes from a woman aged 18-30 years who had recovered from COVID-19.

The chain recombines TRBV6-5 with TRBJ2-7, with no clear D. Between the trimmed V and J ends, which lost 6 bases and 7 bases, there was a span of 10 bases. Germline CDR1 MNHEY, CDR2 SVGAGI. This CDR3 is 11 amino acids long. The CDR3 DNA reads TGTGCCAGCAGAAACTCGGTGGAGCAGTACTTC. It codes for CASRNSVEQYF.

The chain employs TRBV4-1 and TRBJ1-1, with D possibly being TRBD1 (5 bases). Germline CDR1 and CDR2: MGHRA and YSYEKL. The length of the CDR3 is 15 residues. Trimming removed 0 bases at V and 5 bases at J, with 13 bases between. The CDR3 bases are TGCGCCAGCAGCCAAGAGCAGCAGGGCTTTACTGAAGCTTTCTTT. It translates to CASSQEQQGFTEAFF.

The chain recombines TRBV19 with TRBJ2-5; 9 bases are shared with TRBD2. The length of the CDR3 is 14 residues. V shed 3 bases and J 4 bases; nucleotides not matched to a gene: 3. From germline, CDR1 is LNHDA and CDR2 SQIVND (reference sequence). This CDR3 is CASSMSGRPETQYF. The CDR3 DNA reads TGTGCCAGTAGTATGAGCGGGAGGCCAGAGACCCAGTACTTC.

V and J are TRBV5-1 and TRBJ2-4; 7 bases align to TRBD2. Germline values: CDR1 SGHRS, CDR2 YFSETQ. This CDR3 contains 16 residues. Trimming took 1 base from V and 3 from J; bases not matched to a gene: 7. The CDR3 reads CASSLLAGRDKNIQYF. In nucleotides, the CDR3 is TGCGCCAGCAGCTTGTTGGCGGGGAGGGACAAAAACATTCAGTACTTC.

This rearrangement joins TRBV28 to TRBJ1-4, with 8 bases matching TRBD1. The CDR3 length is 14 residues. Germline V gene data show CDR1 as MDHEN and CDR2 as SYDVKM. The trim removed 11 bases at V and 11 bases at J, leaving 16 bases unmatched. Here the CDR3 DNA reads TGTGCCGTCTCACAGTCGGACAGGGATGTGAAACTGTTTTTT. The encoded protein is CAVSQSDRDVKLFF.

The chain links TRBV4-3 to TRBJ1-1; the D gene is possibly TRBD1 (5 bases). The V gene's germline CDR1 is LGHNA and CDR2 YSLEER. This CDR3 region has 15 residues. V was shortened by 0 bases and J by 5 bases, with 13 bases between the two germline ends. For the CDR3, the DNA is TGCGCCAGCAGCCAAGAGTATCCGGGGGGAACTGAAGCTTTCTTT. It is translated as CASSQEYPGGTEAFF.

The J gene is TRBJ1-2, the V gene TRBV6-5, with D possibly matching TRBD1 (6 bases). This CDR3 has 15 residues. Germline V lookup: CDR1 MNHEY, CDR2 SVGAGI. V lost 6 bases and J 1 base, leaving 15 bases between the germline ends. DNA for the CDR3: TGTGCCAGCAGCAATCGTCGGACAGATAACTATGGCTACACCTTC. It encodes CASSNRRTDNYGYTF.

This rearrangement joins TRBV21-1 to TRBJ1-3; the D call of TRBD1 is as the table states it, not checked on the DNA. TRBV21-1 is reported as a pseudogene. This CDR3 spans 15 amino acids. The CDR3 loop reads CASSKGTGAGNTIYF. In nucleotides, the CDR3 is TGTGCCAGCAGCAAAGGGACAGGGGCTGGAAACACCATATATTTT.

The chain employs TRBV20-1 and TRBJ2-2, with a weak D call TRBD1 (5 bases). Germline lookup yields CDR1 DFQATT and CDR2 SNEGSKA (reference sequence). The germline V and J ends were trimmed by 3 bases and 2 bases, with 10 bases remaining between them. The CDR3 has 14 amino acids. This chain's CDR3 is CSASNQGNTGELFF. The DNA of the CDR3 is TGCAGTGCTAGTAACCAGGGAAACACCGGGGAGCTGTTTTTT.

The rearrangement uses TRBV7-2 and TRBJ2-1; 8 bases agree with TRBD2. J gave up 6 bases and V 4 bases, and 14 bases lay outside the gene matches. Germline V CDR1 and CDR2: SGHTA, FQGNSA. This CDR3 has 17 amino acids. The DNA for the CDR3 is TGTGCCAGCAGCTCCCGTCACATAGCGGGGCAACCCAATGAGCAGTTCTTC. Its translation: CASSSRHIAGQPNEQFF.

The chain combines TRBV11-2 with TRBJ1-1, with 9 bases identical to TRBD1. From germline, CDR1 is SGHAT and CDR2 FQNNGV. This CDR3 is built from 16 residues. After removal of 7 bases from V and 6 bases from J, the junction contained 15 bases not matched to a gene. CDR3 protein: CASNPFDGTGYSEAFF. CDR3 nucleotide sequence: TGTGCCAGCAATCCATTCGATGGGACAGGGTATTCTGAAGCTTTCTTT.

The chain links TRBV27 to TRBJ1-5; D perhaps matches TRBD1 (5 bases). V was trimmed by 5 bases and J by 2 bases, leaving 13 bases between them. The germline V gene encodes CDR1 MNHEY and CDR2 SMNVEV (reference sequence). The CDR3 consists of 15 residues. The CDR3 sequence: CASSGSGGGNQPQHF. For the CDR3, the DNA is TGTGCCAGCAGTGGCAGTGGGGGGGGCAATCAGCCCCAGCATTTT.

J is TRBJ2-1 and V is TRBV27; 9 positions agree with TRBD2. V shed 6 bases and J 6 bases; nucleotides not matched to a gene: 21. The CDR3 loop spans 19 amino acids. Germline assignment: CDR1 MNHEY and CDR2 SMNVEV (reference sequence). CDR3 nucleotide sequence: TGTGCCAGCAGCCCCCGTCCACCTGCCAGCGGGGGGCCTCCCAATGAGCAGTTCTTC. The encoded protein is CASSPRPPASGGPPNEQFF.

The rearrangement links TRBV2 to TRBJ2-1; 7 bases map to TRBD1. CDR1 is SNHLY, CDR2 FYNNEI, per germline. There are 13 residues in the CDR3. The V gene end was trimmed by 10 bases and the J gene end by 10 bases; junction bases not matched to a gene: 13. The CDR3 sequence is CAMTGLLRAEQFF. Here the CDR3 DNA reads TGTGCCATGACAGGGCTTCTGAGGGCCGAGCAGTTCTTC.

The V and J genes are TRBV4-1 and TRBJ2-7; perhaps TRBD1 as D (5 bases). The CDR3 consists of 15 residues. The V end lost 1 base, the J end lost 5 bases, and 15 bases lay between the germline ends. CDR1 and CDR2 from the germline V gene are MGHRA and YSYEKL. CDR3 amino acids: CASSQVQGPRDEQYF. The CDR3 DNA follows: TGCGCCAGCAGCCAAGTTCAGGGCCCCCGGGACGAGCAGTACTTC.

The chain couples TRBV7-2 to TRBJ1-1, with D uncertain. V lost 7 bases to trimming and J lost 4 bases, with 13 bases between them. CDR3 length: 13 residues. The germline V gene encodes CDR1 SGHTA and CDR2 FQGNSA. Here the CDR3 reads CASKQYRGTEAFF. DNA for the CDR3: TGTGCCAGCAAGCAATACCGCGGCACTGAAGCTTTCTTT. Complete variable domain (other parts from reference TRBV7-2 and TRBJ1-1): GAGVSQSPSNKVTEKGKDVELRCDPISGHTALYWYRQSLGQGLEFLIYFQGNSAPDKSGLPSDRFSAERTGGSVSTLTIQRTQQEDSAVYLCASKQYRGTEAFFGQGTRLTVV.

The J gene is TRBJ1-2, the V gene TRBV12-3 or TRBV12-4, with 7 bases lining up with TRBD1. The CDR3 consists of 12 residues. The V and J ends lost 5 bases and 7 bases, in that order; junction bases with no gene match: 4. CDR3 DNA: TGTGCCAGCAGTACCACAGGGGTTGGCTACACCTTC. It codes for CASSTTGVGYTF.

The chain links TRBV2 to TRBJ2-1, with D perhaps TRBD2 (5 bases). The V end lost 3 bases, the J end lost 1 base, and 10 bases lay between the germline ends. This CDR3 contains 15 residues. CDR1 SNHLY and CDR2 FYNNEI come from the germline V gene. The CDR3 sequence is CASSDATKSYNEQFF. Written as DNA, the CDR3 is TGTGCCAGCAGTGACGCGACTAAGTCCTACAATGAGCAGTTCTTC.

The count of this clone is one. This chain links TRBV6-5 with TRBJ1-1; D not resolved. The germline V and J ends were trimmed by 3 bases and 0 bases, with 5 bases remaining between them. The germline CDR1 and CDR2 sequences are MNHEY and SVGAGI. This CDR3 is 13 amino acids long. The CDR3 here is CASSYRVNTEAFF. As DNA, the CDR3 is TGTGCCAGCAGTTATCGGGTGAACACTGAAGCTTTCTTT.

The sample holds one count of this clone. The chain recombines TRBV5-5 with TRBJ1-2; D unclear. Germline V gene sequence: CDR1 SGHKS, CDR2 YYEKEE (reference sequence). This CDR3 contains 12 residues. Deletions cut 0 bases from V and 4 bases from J, with 4 bases between. The CDR3 spells CASSLDSYGYTF. The CDR3 DNA reads as TGTGCCAGCAGCTTGGACAGCTATGGCTACACCTTC.

The V and J genes are TRBV7-2 and TRBJ1-5; the D is unclear. From germline, CDR1 is SGHTA and CDR2 FQGNSA. The CDR3 covers 14 residues. The V and J ends lost 5 bases and 7 bases respectively, with 15 bases between them. The CDR3 DNA reads TGTGCCAGCAGCCCGGCCTCGGCGGGGCAGCCCCAGCATTTT. Protein sequence: CASSPASAGQPQHF.

The J gene is TRBJ2-7, the V gene TRBV6-5, with TRBD1 matching over 7 bases. The CDR3 runs to 14 residues. V gave up 9 bases and J gave up 1 base; unmatched junction bases: 9. CDR1 and CDR2 from the germline V gene are MNHEY and SVGAGI. CDR3 sequence reads: CASLETGRSYEQYF. The CDR3 coding sequence is TGTGCCAGTTTGGAGACAGGGCGGTCCTACGAGCAGTACTTC.